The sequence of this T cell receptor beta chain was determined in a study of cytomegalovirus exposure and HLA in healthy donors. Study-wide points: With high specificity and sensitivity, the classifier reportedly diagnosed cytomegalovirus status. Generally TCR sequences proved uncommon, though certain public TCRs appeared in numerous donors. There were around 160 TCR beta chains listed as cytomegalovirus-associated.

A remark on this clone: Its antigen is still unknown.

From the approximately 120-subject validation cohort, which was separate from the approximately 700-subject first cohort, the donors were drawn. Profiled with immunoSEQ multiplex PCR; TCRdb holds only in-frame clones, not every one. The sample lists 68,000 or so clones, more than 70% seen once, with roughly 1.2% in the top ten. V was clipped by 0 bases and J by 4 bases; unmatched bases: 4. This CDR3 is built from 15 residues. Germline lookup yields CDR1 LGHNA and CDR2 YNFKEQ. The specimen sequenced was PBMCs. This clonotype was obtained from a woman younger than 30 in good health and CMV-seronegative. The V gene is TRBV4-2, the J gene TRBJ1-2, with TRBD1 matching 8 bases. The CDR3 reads CASSQDKGTGYGYTF. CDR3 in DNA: TGTGCCAGCAGCCAAGATAAAGGGACAGGCTATGGCTACACCTTC.